This TCR beta chain is drawn from a study of cytomegalovirus exposure and HLA in healthy donors. Study conclusions and caveats: Presence/absence analyses assumed roughly uniform sequencing depth across donors, which may not hold.

This CDR3 is built from 16 residues. Germline V gene lookup returns CDR1 SGHRS and CDR2 YFSETQ. Trimming removed 1 base from V and 5 bases from J; junction bases left unmatched: 4. For this clone: Its antigen remains unidentified.

A multiplex PCR was run with 60 Vbeta primers and 13 Jbeta primers. TCRdb's copy holds only in-frame clones and misses some; the assay was immunoSEQ multiplex PCR. The data hold around 150,000 clones, with approximately 78% observed a single time. The sequence was collected from a girl aged 2 to 9 in good health and CMV-seropositive. The V call is TRBV5-1, the J call TRBJ2-1; 12 bases line up with TRBD2. Sequenced material: PBMCs. The DNA for the CDR3 is TGCGCCAGCAGCTTGCGCTGGACTAGCGGGAACAATGAGCAGTTCTTC. Amino acids: CASSLRWTSGNNEQFF. The entire variable domain, with the rest obtained from reference TRBV5-1 and TRBJ2-1, is as follows: KAGVTQTPRYLIKTRGQQVTLSCSPISGHRSVSWYQQTPGQGLQFLFEYFSETQRNKGNFPGRFSGRQFSNSRSEMNVSTLELGDSALYLCASSLRWTSGNNEQFFGPGTRLTVL.